Detailed here is one T cell receptor beta chain. The sample is drawn from a study of technical replicates of blood from several donors. The CDR3 is made up of 15 amino acids. Germline values: CDR1 SGHVS, CDR2 FNYEAQ. V was shortened by 5 bases and J by 0 bases, with 14 bases between the two germline ends. Libraries were prepared by immunoSEQ multiplex PCR; TCRdb keeps only in-frame clonotypes and omits some of them. The sample holds about 93,000 clones, 95% seen once. The clonotype originates from a human donor in good health. The gene calls are TRBV7-6 and TRBJ2-7; D is unclear. Sequenced input: T cells isolated from PBMCs. CDR3 nucleotide sequence: TGTGCCAGCAGCCCACTCTACTCCAACTCCTACGAGCAGTACTTC. Its translation is CASSPLYSNSYEQYF.